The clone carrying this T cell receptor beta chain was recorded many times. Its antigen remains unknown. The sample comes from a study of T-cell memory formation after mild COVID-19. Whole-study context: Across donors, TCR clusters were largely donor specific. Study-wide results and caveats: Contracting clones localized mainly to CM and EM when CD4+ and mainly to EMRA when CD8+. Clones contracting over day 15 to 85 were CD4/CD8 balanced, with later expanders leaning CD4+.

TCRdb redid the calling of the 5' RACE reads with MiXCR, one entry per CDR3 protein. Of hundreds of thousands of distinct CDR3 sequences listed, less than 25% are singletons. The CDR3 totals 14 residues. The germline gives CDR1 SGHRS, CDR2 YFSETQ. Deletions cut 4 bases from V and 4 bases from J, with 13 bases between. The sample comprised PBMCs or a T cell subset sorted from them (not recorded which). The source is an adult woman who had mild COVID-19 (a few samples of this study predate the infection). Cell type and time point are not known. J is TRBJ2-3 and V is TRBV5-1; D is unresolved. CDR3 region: CASSLDTPADTQYF. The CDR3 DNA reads TGCGCCAGCAGCCTAGACACCCCGGCAGATACGCAGTATTTT.